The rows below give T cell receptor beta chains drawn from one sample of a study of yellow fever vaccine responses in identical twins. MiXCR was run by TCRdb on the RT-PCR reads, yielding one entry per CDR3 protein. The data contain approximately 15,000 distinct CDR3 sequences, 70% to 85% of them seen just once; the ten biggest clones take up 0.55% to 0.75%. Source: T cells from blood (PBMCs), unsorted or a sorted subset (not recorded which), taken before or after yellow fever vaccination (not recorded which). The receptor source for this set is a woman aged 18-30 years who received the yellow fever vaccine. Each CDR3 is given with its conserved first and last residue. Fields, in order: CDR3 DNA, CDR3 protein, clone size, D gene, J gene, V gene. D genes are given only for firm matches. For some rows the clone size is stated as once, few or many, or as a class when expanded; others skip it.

CDR3nt: TGCGCCAGCAGCCAAATAGGGGGCAGTGGCTACACCTTC
CDR3aa: CASSQIGGSGYTF
abundance: .
d_gene: TRBD1
j_gene: TRBJ1-2
v_gene: TRBV4-1

CDR3nt: TGTGCCAGCAGCCTCAGGGCGGGGCGGATCCTTAGCACAGATACGCAGTATTTT
CDR3aa: CASSLRAGRILSTDTQYF
abundance: once
d_gene: .
j_gene: TRBJ2-3
v_gene: TRBV6-1

CDR3nt: TGCGCCAGCAGCTTGTACCCAGGGAACACTGAAGCTTTCTTT
CDR3aa: CASSLYPGNTEAFF
abundance: .
d_gene: .
j_gene: TRBJ1-1
v_gene: TRBV5-1

CDR3nt: TGCGCCAGCAGCACTAGACCCCAAGAGACCCAGTACTTC
CDR3aa: CASSTRPQETQYF
abundance: .
d_gene: .
j_gene: TRBJ2-5
v_gene: TRBV5-1

CDR3nt: TGTGCCAGCAGTTTAGAACAACTGGGGGTCACTGAAGCTTTCTTT
CDR3aa: CASSLEQLGVTEAFF
abundance: .
d_gene: .
j_gene: TRBJ1-1
v_gene: TRBV12-3/TRBV12-4

CDR3nt: TGTGCCAGCAGCTTAGCGCTAGCGGGGGGCAATGAGCAGTTCTTC
CDR3aa: CASSLALAGGNEQFF
abundance: .
d_gene: TRBD2
j_gene: TRBJ2-1
v_gene: TRBV7-9

CDR3nt: TGTGCCAGCAGTGAGCTAGGGGGCGCAATCAATGAGCAGTTCTTC
CDR3aa: CASSELGGAINEQFF
abundance: .
d_gene: TRBD1
j_gene: TRBJ2-1
v_gene: TRBV2

CDR3nt: TGCAGCGTCGCCCCTGGACAGGGGCCGTGGGGCTACACCTTC
CDR3aa: CSVAPGQGPWGYTF
abundance: .
d_gene: TRBD1
j_gene: TRBJ1-2
v_gene: TRBV29-1

CDR3nt: TGTGCCAGCAGCTCTCAGACAGGGGGTAACGAAAAACTGTTTTTT
CDR3aa: CASSSQTGGNEKLFF
abundance: .
d_gene: TRBD1
j_gene: TRBJ1-4
v_gene: TRBV11-1

CDR3nt: TGCAGCGTTGGCGGGTCTAGCGGGAGTGCCGAGCAGTACTTC
CDR3aa: CSVGGSSGSAEQYF
abundance: few
d_gene: TRBD2
j_gene: TRBJ2-7
v_gene: TRBV29-1

CDR3nt: TGCAGCGTTGTGTGGCAAACCCCGAGGAATGAGCAGTTCTTC
CDR3aa: CSVVWQTPRNEQFF
abundance: .
d_gene: .
j_gene: TRBJ2-1
v_gene: TRBV29-1

CDR3nt: TGCGCCAGCAGTCAACAGGGTACTGGAAACACCATATATTTT
CDR3aa: CASSQQGTGNTIYF
abundance: .
d_gene: .
j_gene: TRBJ1-3
v_gene: TRBV10-1

CDR3nt: TGCAGTGCTAGAATACAACCCAATGAGCAGTTCTTC
CDR3aa: CSARIQPNEQFF
abundance: .
d_gene: .
j_gene: TRBJ2-1
v_gene: TRBV20-1

CDR3nt: TGCGCCAGCACCGGTGGAGCGGCCGGCGAGTCAGATACGCAGTATTTT
CDR3aa: CASTGGAAGESDTQYF
abundance: .
d_gene: .
j_gene: TRBJ2-3
v_gene: TRBV10-1

CDR3nt: TGCAGTGCTGCCGGGACTTCTGTGTATAGTTTCTTC
CDR3aa: CSAAGTSVYSFF
abundance: .
d_gene: .
j_gene: TRBJ2-5
v_gene: TRBV20-1

CDR3nt: TGTGCCAGCAGTGGGACTAGCGGGAGCTTTGAGCAGTACTTC
CDR3aa: CASSGTSGSFEQYF
abundance: once
d_gene: TRBD2
j_gene: TRBJ2-7
v_gene: TRBV2

CDR3nt: TGTGCCAGCGGCACTCAGTCGGTCGGAGAGACCCAGTACTTC
CDR3aa: CASGTQSVGETQYF
abundance: .
d_gene: .
j_gene: TRBJ2-5
v_gene: TRBV3-1

CDR3nt: TGTGCCAGCAGTGAAGGTGGGAGCTCCTACAATGAGCAGTTCTTC
CDR3aa: CASSEGGSSYNEQFF
abundance: .
d_gene: .
j_gene: TRBJ2-1
v_gene: TRBV2

CDR3nt: TGCGCCAGGTTCTCCGGGACACCAAGCACAGATACGCAGTATTTT
CDR3aa: CARFSGTPSTDTQYF
abundance: few
d_gene: .
j_gene: TRBJ2-3
v_gene: TRBV23-1

CDR3nt: TGCAGCGTCGCTCCGGGGCTAGGGAACACTGAAGCTTTCTTT
CDR3aa: CSVAPGLGNTEAFF
abundance: .
d_gene: .
j_gene: TRBJ1-1
v_gene: TRBV29-1

CDR3nt: TGTGCCAGCAGCCCCCGGGACAGCCGCCCCTATGGCTACACCTTC
CDR3aa: CASSPRDSRPYGYTF
abundance: .
d_gene: TRBD1
j_gene: TRBJ1-2
v_gene: TRBV11-1

CDR3nt: TGTGCCAGCAGCTTGGAGGTTGACGGGGAGCTGTTTTTT
CDR3aa: CASSLEVDGELFF
abundance: .
d_gene: .
j_gene: TRBJ2-2
v_gene: TRBV5-4

CDR3nt: TGTGCCAGCAGCCCACAGGGGTCCAACACTGAAGCTTTCTTT
CDR3aa: CASSPQGSNTEAFF
abundance: .
d_gene: TRBD1
j_gene: TRBJ1-1
v_gene: TRBV7-3

CDR3nt: TGTGCCAGCAGTTCCGAGGGTAGCGGCCTCACAGATACGCAGTATTTT
CDR3aa: CASSSEGSGLTDTQYF
abundance: .
d_gene: .
j_gene: TRBJ2-3
v_gene: TRBV28

CDR3nt: TGCAGCGTTGTGGGGGGGACTAGCGGCGTTCTAGATACGCAGTATTTT
CDR3aa: CSVVGGTSGVLDTQYF
abundance: .
d_gene: TRBD2
j_gene: TRBJ2-3
v_gene: TRBV29-1

CDR3nt: TGTGCCAGCTCACCAAAGGGAAGCGGGGTCACTGAAGCTTTCTTT
CDR3aa: CASSPKGSGVTEAFF
abundance: .
d_gene: .
j_gene: TRBJ1-1
v_gene: TRBV18

CDR3nt: TGCGCCAGCAGAAACGAACCGACAGGGGTTTTGAACACTGAAGCTTTCTTT
CDR3aa: CASRNEPTGVLNTEAFF
abundance: .
d_gene: TRBD1
j_gene: TRBJ1-1
v_gene: TRBV10-1